This T cell receptor beta chain comes out of a study of blood T cell repertoires in COVID-19. The CDR3 extends over 13 amino acids. V was shortened by 3 bases and J by 5 bases, with 11 bases between the two germline ends. Germline values: CDR1 KGHSH, CDR2 LQKENI. Generated by immunoSEQ multiplex PCR, the TCRdb table keeps only in-frame clones and is missing some. The sample shows around 120,000 clones, 70% to 90% of them seen only once. The chain carries TRBV18 and TRBJ2-7; D is ambiguous. The receptor's source is a woman between 50 and 59 years old with active or convalescent COVID-19. Sequenced: peripheral blood. The CDR3 DNA reads as TGTGCCAGCTCACCTGAGGTTTCGGACGAGCAGTACTTC. The encoded protein is CASSPEVSDEQYF.